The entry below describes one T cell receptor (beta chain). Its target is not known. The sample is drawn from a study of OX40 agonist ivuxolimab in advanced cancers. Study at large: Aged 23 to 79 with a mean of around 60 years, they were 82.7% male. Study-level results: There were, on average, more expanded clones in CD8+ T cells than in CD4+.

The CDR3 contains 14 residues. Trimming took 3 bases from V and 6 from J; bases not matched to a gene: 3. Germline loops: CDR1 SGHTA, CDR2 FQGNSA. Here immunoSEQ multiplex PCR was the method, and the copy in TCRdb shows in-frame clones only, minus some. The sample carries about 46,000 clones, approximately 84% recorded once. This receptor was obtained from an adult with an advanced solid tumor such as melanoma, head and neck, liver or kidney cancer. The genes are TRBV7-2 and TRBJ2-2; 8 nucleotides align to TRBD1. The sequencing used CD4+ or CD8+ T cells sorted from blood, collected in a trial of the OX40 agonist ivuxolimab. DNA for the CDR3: TGTGCCAGCAGCTTCCAGGGGGCGGCCGGGGAGCTGTTTTTT. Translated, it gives CASSFQGAAGELFF.